Listed here are 14 T cell receptor beta chains from one sample, sequenced in a study of Ad26.COV2.S vaccination and SARS-CoV-2 variants. Described treatment: 15 to 20 received Ad26.COV2.S at low or high dose, single or two shots; roughly 5 received placebo; per-sample allocation not given. Day 63 after the first injection of vaccine or placebo was the sampling time. Only in-frame clones appear in the TCRdb table, and some are missing; sequencing was by immunoSEQ multiplex PCR. The sample contains around 320,000 clones, over 80% of which appear only once. The sequenced sample was peripheral blood, obtained in a trial of Ad26.COV2.S vaccine versus placebo. The receptors come from a person aged 18-65 years who received the Ad26.COV2.S COVID-19 vaccine or a placebo.

This rearrangement joins TRBV6-1 to TRBJ2-6; 9 bases are a match to TRBD1. Trimming cost V 3 bases and J 0 bases; bases outside gene matches: 9. The CDR3 is 19 amino acids. The V gene's germline CDR1 is MNHNS and CDR2 SASEGT. CDR3 nucleotides: TGTGCCAGCAGTGAGGCGGGACAGGGTTCTTTCTCTGGGGCCAACGTCCTGACTTTC. Residues: CASSEAGQGSFSGANVLTF.

J is TRBJ2-3 and V is TRBV3-1 (or the pseudogene TRBV3-2); TRBD2 matches 7 bases. The V and J ends lost 4 bases and 7 bases, in that order; junction bases with no gene match: 8. Germline V lookup: CDR1 LGHDT, CDR2 YNNKEL (reference sequence). The CDR3 runs 14 residues. The CDR3 spells CASSPGTKGNTQYF. In DNA, the CDR3 is TGTGCCAGCAGCCCAGGGACTAAGGGAAATACGCAGTATTTT.

The chain carries TRBV4-1 and TRBJ1-2; the D gene is possibly TRBD1 (5 bases). CDR3 length: 15 residues. V lost 0 bases and J lost 4, with 12 bases in between. The germline gives CDR1 MGHRA, CDR2 YSYEKL. The CDR3 reads CASSQESGVGYGYTF. For the CDR3, the DNA is TGCGCCAGCAGCCAAGAATCGGGGGTAGGCTATGGCTACACCTTC.

The chain combines TRBV7-9 with TRBJ2-3; 10 nucleotides line up with TRBD1. Germline V gene data show CDR1 as SEHNR and CDR2 as FQNEAQ (reference sequence). This CDR3 has 15 amino acids. The trim removed 5 bases at V and 0 bases at J, leaving 2 bases unmatched. The CDR3 is CASSATGGSTDTQYF. CDR3 nucleotide sequence: TGTGCCAGCAGCGCGACAGGGGGCAGCACAGATACGCAGTATTTT.

V gene TRBV9 combines with J gene TRBJ2-7; the D gene is possibly TRBD2 (6 bases). The CDR3 is made up of 16 amino acids. Looked up from germline, CDR1 is SGDLS and CDR2 is YYNGEE. The germline V and J ends were trimmed by 4 bases and 2 bases, with 19 bases remaining between them. CDR3 bases: TGTGCCAGCAGCCCGCATTTCGGGGGTGCCGCCTACGAGCAGTACTTC. It translates to CASSPHFGGAAYEQYF.

The V gene is TRBV7-3, the J gene TRBJ2-3, with TRBD2 matching 11 bases. Trimming removed 5 bases from V and 2 bases from J; junction bases left unmatched: 3. Looked up from germline, CDR1 is SGHTA and CDR2 is FQGTGA. The CDR3 is 15 residues long. The CDR3 loop reads CASSLAGGFTDTQYF. As DNA, the CDR3 is TGTGCCAGCAGCCTAGCGGGGGGATTCACAGATACGCAGTATTTT.

The CDR3 nucleotides read TGTGCCAGCAGCACCTACCGGGACACGCTTTTTAATGAGCAGTTCTTC. Its protein is CASSTYRDTLFNEQFF. V and J are TRBV7-6 and TRBJ2-1; D may be TRBD1 (6 bases). The CDR3 is made up of 16 amino acids. Germline V gene lookup returns CDR1 SGHVS and CDR2 FNYEAQ. Between the trimmed V and J ends, which lost 5 bases and 7 bases, there was a span of 21 bases.

The chain recombines TRBV6-1 with TRBJ2-2; maybe TRBD1 (5 bases). The germline V and J ends were trimmed by 3 bases and 2 bases, with 13 bases remaining between them. Germline values: CDR1 MNHNS, CDR2 SASEGT. CDR3 length: 16 residues. The CDR3 sequence: CASSDEGATNTGELFF. The CDR3 DNA reads as TGTGCCAGCAGTGATGAAGGGGCGACCAACACCGGGGAGCTGTTTTTT.

The chain is built from TRBV7-8 and TRBJ1-2; TRBD1 matches 7 bases. The trim removed 5 bases at V and 5 bases at J, leaving 11 bases unmatched. The germline V gene has CDR1 SGHVS and CDR2 FQNEAQ. The CDR3 length is 15 residues. The CDR3 sequence is CASSVDRVVRYGYTF. The CDR3 region has the DNA TGTGCCAGCAGCGTCGACAGGGTGGTTCGGTATGGCTACACCTTC.

Details on this clone: The sample holds other DNA sequences that translate to the same CDR3. The chain joins TRBV5-1 to TRBJ1-6; the match to TRBD1 covers 8 bases. The CDR3 contains 15 residues. Germline V gene sequence: CDR1 SGHRS, CDR2 YFSETQ. The V gene end was trimmed by 0 bases and the J gene end by 10 bases; junction bases not matched to a gene: 6. The DNA for the CDR3 is TGCGCCAGCAGCTTGGGGACAGGGCGGGGGTCACCCCTCCACTTT. Protein: CASSLGTGRGSPLHF. The full variable domain, rest sourced from reference TRBV5-1 and TRBJ1-6, is KAGVTQTPRYLIKTRGQQVTLSCSPISGHRSVSWYQQTPGQGLQFLFEYFSETQRNKGNFPGRFSGRQFSNSRSEMNVSTLELGDSALYLCASSLGTGRGSPLHFGNGTRLTVT.

The chain links TRBV11-3 to TRBJ1-4; D is possibly TRBD1 (6 bases). Germline V lookup: CDR1 SGHNT, CDR2 YENEEA. Trimming took off 2 bases at V and 8 bases at J, with 12 bases between the two ends. CDR3 length: 14 residues. DNA of the CDR3: TGTGCCAGCAGCTTACGGGGGGCTAGGGAAAAACTGTTTTTT. The encoded protein is CASSLRGAREKLFF.

On this clone: Other DNA sequences from this sample encode an identical CDR3 as well. The rearrangement links TRBV27 to TRBJ2-5, with 8 bases lining up with TRBD1. V lost 5 bases, J lost 2 bases, and 7 bases stayed unmatched. CDR3 length equals 15 residues. Looked up from germline, CDR1 is MNHEY and CDR2 is SMNVEV (reference sequence). CDR3: CASSPGTGVQETQYF. The CDR3 DNA follows: TGTGCCAGCAGTCCCGGGACAGGAGTACAAGAGACCCAGTACTTC.

This rearrangement joins TRBV2 to TRBJ1-6; D gene unclear. Germline V gene sequence: CDR1 SNHLY, CDR2 FYNNEI. Trimming shortened V by 8 bases and J by 9 bases, and 8 bases separated the two germline ends. This CDR3 has 11 residues. CDR3: CASGEGSPLHF. CDR3 DNA: TGTGCCAGCGGGGAGGGTTCACCCCTCCACTTT.

This clone turned up a few times. This chain connects TRBV4-2 to TRBJ1-3; D gene uncertain. Germline-derived CDR1 and CDR2 are LGHNA and YNFKEQ. The CDR3 contains 15 residues. The ends were cut back, 4 bases at V and 2 bases at J, with 12 bases in the middle. The chain's CDR3 is CASSRLEVPGNTIYF. CDR3 nucleotides: TGTGCCAGCAGCCGTTTAGAAGTACCTGGAAACACCATATATTTT.